The 23 T cell receptor beta chains listed next were all sequenced from one sample in a study of blood T cells in healthy people across ages. A second roughly 6 to 11 cycle PCR used barcoded and J-beta primers. One entry per CDR3 protein results from TCRdb running MiXCR on the 5' RACE reads. This sample has some 780,000 distinct CDR3 sequences, with roughly three fifths found just once. Sequenced sample: blood. These receptors were taken from a man aged 35 to 55 in good health.

The chain uses TRBV12-3 or TRBV12-4 and TRBJ2-5; 12 positions match TRBD1. V lost 4 bases and J lost 4; bases outside the gene matches: 4. The CDR3 spans 15 residues. The CDR3 reads CASSSGQGARETQYF. CDR3 DNA sequence: TGTGCCAGCAGTTCGGGACAGGGGGCACGAGAGACCCAGTACTTC.

V gene TRBV12-3 or TRBV12-4 combines with J gene TRBJ2-6; D possibly corresponds to TRBD1 (6 bases). V shed 6 bases and J shed 1 base, with 10 bases lying between them. The CDR3 extends over 15 amino acids. As DNA, the CDR3 is TGTGCCAGCAGAATCGGACAGTCTGGGGCCAACGTCCTGACTTTC. It is translated as CASRIGQSGANVLTF.

The J gene is TRBJ1-2, the V gene TRBV29-1, with D possibly being TRBD1 (6 bases). Germline V gene data show CDR1 as SQVTM and CDR2 as ANQGSEA. The CDR3 extends over 12 amino acids. V shed 4 bases and J shed 6 bases, with 12 bases lying between them. The CDR3 DNA follows: TGCAGCGTTGGAGGGGGGTTGCATGGCTACACCTTC. Translating it yields CSVGGGLHGYTF.

This clonotype was seen more than once but under ten times. The chain is built from TRBV7-9 and TRBJ2-3, with TRBD1 matching over 7 bases. With V trimmed by 10 bases and J by 1 base, 5 bases remained unmatched. The CDR3 runs to 13 residues. Germline CDR1 and CDR2: SEHNR and FQNEAQ (reference sequence). CDR3 protein: CATRGSGTDTQYF. The CDR3 DNA sequence: TGTGCCACCAGGGGGTCGGGCACAGATACGCAGTATTTT. Variable domain in full (rest from reference TRBV7-9 and TRBJ2-3): DTGVSQNPRHKITKRGQNVTFRCDPISEHNRLYWYRQTLGQGPEFLTYFQNEAQLEKSRLLSDRFSAERPKGSFSTLEIQRTEQGDSAMYLCATRGSGTDTQYFGPGTRLTVL.

This clonotype was detected a few times. The chain uses TRBV3-1 and TRBJ2-2; 9 bases align to TRBD1. There are 15 residues in the CDR3. V dropped 4 bases and J dropped 7; count of bases not matched to a gene: 7. Germline CDR1 and CDR2: LGHDT and YNNKEL (reference sequence). The CDR3 loop is CASSPGTGFGGELFF. DNA for the CDR3: TGTGCCAGCAGCCCAGGGACAGGGTTCGGCGGGGAGCTGTTTTTT.

The chain couples TRBV6-1 to TRBJ1-2; TRBD1 might be the D (5 bases). Looked up from germline, CDR1 is MNHNS and CDR2 is SASEGT. The CDR3 is 16 residues long. With 2 bases removed from V and 8 bases from J, the gap between germline ends came to 21 bases. CDR3 coding DNA: TGTGCCAGCAGTGAATTATTGGCCAGGGTGGATGAAGGCTACACCTTC. Its translation is CASSELLARVDEGYTF.

The chain carries TRBV25-1 and TRBJ1-4; maybe TRBD1 (6 bases). The CDR3 covers 15 residues. In germline, CDR1 is MGHDK, CDR2 SYGVNS. Trimming removed 6 bases from V and 8 bases from J, with 19 bases in between. CDR3 nucleotide sequence: TGTGCCAGCAGCCCCGTGGGAGGGGGTAACGAAAAACTGTTTTTT. Residues: CASSPVGGGNEKLFF. Based on the CDR3 plus reference TRBV25-1 and TRBJ1-4, the full variable domain is EADIYQTPRYLVIGTGKKITLECSQTMGHDKMYWYQQDPGMELHLIHYSYGVNSTEKGDLSSESTVSRIRTEHFPLTLESARPSHTSQYLCASSPVGGGNEKLFFGSGTQLSVL.

The rearrangement uses TRBV6-2 or TRBV6-3 and TRBJ2-1; no clear D gene. Trimming pared 6 bases from V and 4 bases from J, leaving 10 bases between. From germline, CDR1 is MNHEY and CDR2 SVGEGT. The CDR3 is 13 residues long. CDR3 nucleotide sequence: TGTGCCAGCAGCATGTCGCTTTACAATGAGCAGTTCTTC. It specifies CASSMSLYNEQFF.

The chain joins TRBV12-3 or TRBV12-4 to TRBJ2-7; no clear D gene. V dropped 6 bases and J dropped 1 base, with 7 bases sitting between them. CDR3 length: 12 residues. The CDR3 here is CASRFDSYEQYF. CDR3 sequence (DNA): TGTGCCAGCAGATTTGATTCCTACGAGCAGTACTTC.

The table lists this clonotype with a few counts. The chain links TRBV25-1 to TRBJ1-2; the D is unclear. CDR1 and CDR2 from the germline V gene are MGHDK and SYGVNS. The CDR3 extends over 14 amino acids. The ends were cut back, 1 base at V and 4 bases at J, with 10 bases in the middle. CDR3 residues: CASSELLGSYGYTF. The CDR3 DNA is TGTGCCAGCAGTGAATTGCTCGGGAGCTATGGCTACACCTTC.

This chain connects TRBV4-2 to TRBJ2-3, with 10 bases identical to TRBD2. CDR3 length: 16 amino acids. V trimming: 4 bases; J trimming: 4 bases; junction bases outside the gene matches: 8. From germline, CDR1 is LGHNA and CDR2 YNFKEQ. The CDR3 region is CASSPSSGSHSDTQYF. CDR3 sequence (DNA): TGTGCCAGCAGCCCGTCTAGCGGGAGTCACTCAGATACGCAGTATTTT.

This clonotype was picked up a small number of times. The chain links TRBV6-6 to TRBJ2-3; 12 bases align to TRBD2. This CDR3 is built from 16 residues. Unmatched junction bases numbered 8, after V lost 6 bases and J lost 4 bases. From germline, CDR1 is MNHNY and CDR2 SVGAGI (reference sequence). The CDR3, as DNA: TGTGCCAGCAGCCGCCTAGCGGGAGGGTTCGCAGATACGCAGTATTTT. This sequence encodes CASSRLAGGFADTQYF.

The chain has TRBV6-2 or TRBV6-3 and TRBJ1-5; D ambiguous. Between the trimmed V and J ends, which lost 8 bases and 0 bases, there was a span of 11 bases. The CDR3 has 14 residues. Germline V lookup: CDR1 MNHEY, CDR2 SVGEGT. The chain's CDR3 is CASRSFDSNQPQHF. CDR3 DNA: TGTGCCAGCCGGTCCTTCGATAGCAATCAGCCCCAGCATTTT.

This chain joins TRBV18 and TRBJ2-5; 9 bases are shared with TRBD1. This CDR3 comprises 15 residues. V trimming: 3 bases; J trimming: 4 bases; junction bases outside the gene matches: 6. Germline CDR1 is KGHSH and CDR2 is LQKENI. The CDR3 region has the DNA TGTGCCAGCTCACCGATACAGGGGGCAGGAGAGACCCAGTACTTC. As protein: CASSPIQGAGETQYF.

The chain combines TRBV29-1 with TRBJ2-4; D possibly corresponds to TRBD2 (6 bases). Between the trimmed V and J ends, which lost 6 bases and 0 bases, there was a span of 15 bases. The CDR3 length is 15 residues. Germline V gives CDR1 SQVTM, CDR2 ANQGSEA. The CDR3 loop is CSVQGLSLAKNIQYF. The CDR3 DNA follows: TGCAGCGTGCAGGGACTTTCCTTAGCCAAAAACATTCAGTACTTC.

V gene TRBV5-1 combines with J gene TRBJ2-7, with 9 positions matching TRBD1. The CDR3 consists of 14 residues. In germline, CDR1 is SGHRS, CDR2 YFSETQ. Trimming removed 4 bases from V and 7 bases from J; junction bases left unmatched: 9. CDR3 amino acids: CASSVRSGTGEQYF. For the CDR3, the DNA is TGCGCCAGCAGCGTACGGTCCGGGACAGGGGAGCAGTACTTC.

In its sample, this clonotype was seen a few times. The chain couples TRBV27 to TRBJ2-3, with TRBD2 matching over 13 bases. There are 19 residues in the CDR3. Trimming took 5 bases from V and 1 from J; bases not matched to a gene: 12. Per germline, CDR1 MNHEY and CDR2 SMNVEV (reference sequence). CDR3 in DNA: TGTGCCAGCAGTCCAAGGACTAGCGGGGGCCCCGTCGGCACAGATACGCAGTATTTT. It codes for CASSPRTSGGPVGTDTQYF.

J is TRBJ2-5 and V is TRBV4-3, with unresolved D. Trimming pared 0 bases from V and 3 bases from J, leaving 11 bases between. Looked up from germline, CDR1 is LGHNA and CDR2 is YSLEER. This CDR3 region has 15 residues. In DNA form, the CDR3 reads TGCGCCAGCAGCCAAGATCTATGGGTCAAAGAGACCCAGTACTTC. This translates into CASSQDLWVKETQYF.

The CDR3 loop reads CASSKALSWWGVSGADVLTF. CDR3 coding DNA: TGTGCCAGCAGCAAAGCGCTCTCATGGTGGGGTGTCTCTGGGGCCGACGTCCTGACTTTC. The J gene is TRBJ2-6, the V gene TRBV21-1. TRBV21-1 is annotated as a pseudogene. The length of the CDR3 is 20 residues.

V and J are TRBV4-2 and TRBJ1-1, with 9 positions matching TRBD1. There are 18 residues in the CDR3. CDR1 and CDR2 from the germline V gene are LGHNA and YNFKEQ. Trimming cost V 4 bases and J 0 bases; bases outside gene matches: 12. The CDR3 DNA follows: TGTGCCAGCAGCCGCCATACCGGGACAGGGAGCATGAACACTGAAGCTTTCTTT. Protein: CASSRHTGTGSMNTEAFF.

This chain uses TRBV20-1 with TRBJ1-4; D is unresolved. V gave up 4 bases and J gave up 0 bases, with 18 bases separating them. The CDR3 has 17 amino acids. CDR1 is DFQATT, CDR2 SNEGSKA, per germline (reference sequence). CDR3 in amino acids: CSAIRMDGITTNEKLFF. The CDR3 coding sequence is TGCAGTGCTATAAGGATGGACGGGATAACAACTAATGAAAAACTGTTTTTT.

This clonotype showed up just a few times. In nucleotides, the CDR3 is TGCGCCAGCAGCCAAGAAAGCGGCAATGAGCAGTTCTTC. It specifies CASSQESGNEQFF. The chain recombines TRBV4-3 with TRBJ2-1; a weak D match, TRBD2 (5 bases). The CDR3 runs 13 residues. The germline V gene encodes CDR1 LGHNA and CDR2 YSLEER. The V gene lost 0 bases and the J gene lost 6 bases, with 6 bases spanning the gap.

V is TRBV29-1 and J is TRBJ2-5; D call uncertain. Germline loops: CDR1 SQVTM, CDR2 ANQGSEA. Trimming stripped 4 bases from V and 3 bases from J, with 9 bases between. The CDR3 runs to 12 residues. The CDR3 region has the DNA TGCAGCGTTGGTGGGCAGGAAGAGACCCAGTACTTC. It encodes CSVGGQEETQYF.